The rows below give T cell receptor beta chains drawn from one sample of a study of beta chain features in type 1 diabetes. Clones were sequenced by immunoSEQ multiplex PCR, and TCRdb holds only the in-frame ones, with some missing. The profile covers 600,000 to 700,000 clones, with around an eighth appearing a single time and more than 0.1% taken by the ten largest. Sequencing was done on a sample of naive CD4+ T cells from blood. The source is a young man with type 1 diabetes. CDR3s include the opening cysteine and the closing phenylalanine or tryptophan. A D gene is named only where the DNA matches it firmly. Expanded clones get a size class; other rows say once, few or many, or leave the size out.

>.|TRBV2|TRBJ1-5|.
CASQRDDQPQHF
TGTGCCAGCCAACGGGACGATCAGCCCCAGCATTTT
>.|TRBV6-5|TRBJ1-2|TRBD1
CASSYEGQNYGYTF
TGTGCCAGCAGTTACGAGGGACAGAACTATGGCTACACCTTC
>.|TRBV29-1|TRBJ1-4|.
CSVVRGPNEKLFF
TGCAGCGTTGTCAGGGGACCTAATGAAAAACTGTTTTTT
>.|TRBV18|TRBJ1-1|TRBD1
CASSPVEGAWNTEAFF
TGTGCCAGCTCACCGGTGGAGGGGGCTTGGAACACTGAAGCTTTCTTT
>few|TRBV18|TRBJ1-2|.
CASSPGTTTNYGYTF
TGTGCCAGCTCACCCGGCACGACTACTAACTATGGCTACACCTTC
>few|TRBV5-1|TRBJ2-6|.
CASSLAVSGANVLTF
TGCGCCAGCAGCTTGGCGGTCTCTGGGGCCAACGTCCTGACTTTC
>.|TRBV2|TRBJ2-7|.
CASRPLRREQYF
TGTGCCAGCAGGCCCCTGCGTCGCGAGCAGTACTTC
>few|TRBV11-1|TRBJ2-7|.
CASSSGTSYEQYF
TGTGCCAGCAGCTCGGGAACCTCCTACGAGCAGTACTTC
>.|TRBV5-4|TRBJ2-1|TRBD2
CASTETSGGPNEQFF
TGTGCCAGCACCGAGACTAGCGGGGGCCCGAATGAGCAGTTCTTC
>.|TRBV27|TRBJ2-3|.
CASSLFLEDTQYF
TGTGCCAGCAGTTTATTTTTGGAAGATACGCAGTATTTT
>few|TRBV4-1|TRBJ1-2|.
CASSRQQGGNDYGYTF
TGCGCCAGCAGCCGGCAACAGGGAGGGAATGACTATGGCTACACCTTC
>.|TRBV9|TRBJ2-3|TRBD1
CASTYRGSSTDTQYF
TGTGCCAGCACCTACAGGGGTTCTAGCACAGATACGCAGTATTTT
>.|TRBV5-1|TRBJ2-1|.
CASSRPGQGPYNEQFF
TGCGCCAGCAGTCGACCAGGGCAGGGGCCATACAATGAGCAGTTCTTC
>.|TRBV20-1|TRBJ1-2|.
CSVARDTF
TGCAGTGTGGCGCGGGACACCTTC
>few|TRBV5-1|TRBJ2-6|.
CASSLGGHSGANVLTF
TGCGCCAGCAGCTTGGGTGGACACTCTGGGGCCAACGTCCTGACTTTC
>.|TRBV5-1|TRBJ2-5|.
CASSWHLQETQYF
TGCGCCAGCAGTTGGCATCTCCAAGAGACCCAGTACTTC
>few|TRBV6-5|TRBJ2-7|TRBD1
CASSYSRDSYEQYF
TGTGCCAGCAGTTACTCGAGGGACAGTTACGAGCAGTACTTC
>.|TRBV7-8|TRBJ2-7|TRBD2
CASSGRLANEQYF
TGTGCCAGCAGCGGCCGACTAGCAAACGAGCAGTACTTC
>few|TRBV5-1|TRBJ2-2|TRBD1
CASSPQGGRGTGELFF
TGCGCCAGCAGCCCCCAAGGGGGCAGGGGCACCGGGGAGCTGTTTTTT
>.|TRBV30|TRBJ1-4|.
CARRVNEKLFF
TGTGCTCGGCGGGTGAATGAAAAACTGTTTTTT
>few|TRBV19|TRBJ1-5|.
CASSTSYWNQPQHF
TGTGCCAGTAGTACATCCTATTGGAATCAGCCCCAGCATTTT
>.|TRBV7-9|TRBJ2-1|TRBD1
CASSLGDRIYNEQFF
TGTGCCAGCAGCTTAGGGGACAGGATCTACAATGAGCAGTTCTTC
>.|TRBV6-5|TRBJ2-3|TRBD2
CASSSSLATSTDTQYF
TGTGCCAGCAGTTCCTCACTAGCGACTAGCACAGATACGCAGTATTTT
>.|TRBV7-2|TRBJ1-3|.
CASTLGSLFSGNTIYF
TGTGCCAGCACCCTGGGGAGCCTTTTCTCTGGAAACACCATATATTTT
>.|TRBV4-3|TRBJ2-7|.
CASSHDYYPTYEQYF
TGCGCCAGCAGCCACGACTACTACCCGACCTACGAGCAGTACTTC
>.|TRBV18|TRBJ2-2|.
CASSPVGAANTGELFF
TGTGCCAGCTCACCTGTTGGGGCAGCAAACACCGGGGAGCTGTTTTTT
>few|TRBV4-3|TRBJ1-1|.
CASSPGEFQNTEAFF
TGCGCCAGCAGCCCCGGGGAATTCCAGAACACTGAAGCTTTCTTT
>.|TRBV5-1|TRBJ1-5|.
CASSLGTNNQPQHF
TGCGCCAGCAGCCTGGGGACCAATAATCAGCCCCAGCATTTT
>.|TRBV10-3|TRBJ1-2|TRBD1
CAISEGTGGFVYGYTF
TGTGCCATCAGTGAGGGGACAGGGGGCTTTGTCTATGGCTACACCTTC
>.|TRBV29-1|TRBJ2-7|TRBD2
CSVNGGSSSYEQYF
TGCAGCGTAAACGGGGGGTCTAGCTCCTACGAGCAGTACTTC
>.|TRBV7-3|TRBJ1-2|.
CASSLTKAGAGYTF
TGTGCCAGCAGCTTAACGAAGGCAGGGGCCGGCTACACCTTC
>few|TRBV4-3|TRBJ1-2|TRBD1
CASSQDWTGGNGYGYTF
TGCGCCAGCAGCCAGGATTGGACAGGGGGGAATGGGTATGGCTACACCTTC
>few|TRBV7-2|TRBJ2-5|TRBD2
CASSLKVGRGTETQYF
TGTGCCAGCAGCTTAAAGGTTGGGCGGGGGACAGAGACCCAGTACTTC
>.|TRBV18|TRBJ1-2|.
CASSLQSYGYTF
TGTGCCAGCTCACTACAGAGCTATGGCTACACCTTC
>.|TRBV9|TRBJ1-5|.
CASSVAGDSNQPQHF
TGTGCCAGCAGCGTAGCCGGGGATAGCAATCAGCCCCAGCATTTT
>.|TRBV29-1|TRBJ1-2|.
CSADRDYGYTF
TGCAGCGCTGACCGGGACTATGGCTACACCTTC
>.|TRBV19|TRBJ1-2|.
CASSMGVLDYGYTF
TGTGCCAGTAGTATGGGCGTCCTAGACTATGGCTACACCTTC
>.|TRBV28|TRBJ2-5|.
CASSTSGVQETQYF
TGTGCCAGCAGTACCTCCGGGGTGCAAGAGACCCAGTACTTC
>.|TRBV7-2|TRBJ2-7|TRBD2
CASSWTGTSGKEQYF
TGTGCCAGCAGCTGGACCGGGACTAGCGGCAAAGAGCAGTACTTC
>.|TRBV28|TRBJ1-2|.
CASSPSQGTPNYGYTF
TGTGCCAGCAGTCCCTCGCAGGGGACTCCTAACTATGGCTACACCTTC